This TCR beta chain was sequenced in a study of blood T cell repertoires in COVID-19. Looking at the study overall: T cells, B-cell-depleted T cells, or PBMCs supplied cDNA or gDNA.

Original analysis: The assay estimated nucleated cells by amplifying reference gene primers. TCRdb keeps only in-frame clones here, not all; method: immunoSEQ multiplex PCR. That table gives V, J and clone size, and the DNA gave D and trimming. The sample consists of roughly 4,700 clones, more than 65% of them appearing once. This clone was seen once. The V and J ends lost 2 bases and 1 base respectively, with 5 bases between them. Germline-derived CDR1 and CDR2 are MNHEY and SVGAGI. The CDR3 is 13 amino acids. The sequence derives from a man between 65 and 85 years old with active COVID-19. V and J are TRBV6-5 and TRBJ1-1, with D perhaps matching TRBD1 (5 bases). The specimen was peripheral blood. This chain's CDR3 is CASSYRGNTEAFF. In nucleotides, the CDR3 is TGTGCCAGCAGTTACAGGGGGAACACTGAAGCTTTCTTT.